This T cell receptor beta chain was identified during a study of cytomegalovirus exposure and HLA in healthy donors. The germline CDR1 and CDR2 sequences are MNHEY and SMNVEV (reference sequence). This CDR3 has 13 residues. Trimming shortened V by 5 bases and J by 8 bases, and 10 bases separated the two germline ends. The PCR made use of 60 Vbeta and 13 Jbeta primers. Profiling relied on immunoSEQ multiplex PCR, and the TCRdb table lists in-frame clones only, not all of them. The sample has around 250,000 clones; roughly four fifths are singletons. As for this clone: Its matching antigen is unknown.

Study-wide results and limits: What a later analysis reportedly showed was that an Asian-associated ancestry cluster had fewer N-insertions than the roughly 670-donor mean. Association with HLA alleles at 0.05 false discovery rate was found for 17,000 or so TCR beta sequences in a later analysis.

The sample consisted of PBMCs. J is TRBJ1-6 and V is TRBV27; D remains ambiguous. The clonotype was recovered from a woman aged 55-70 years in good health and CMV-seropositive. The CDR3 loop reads CASSPNMDSPLHF. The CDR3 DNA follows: TGTGCCAGCAGTCCGAACATGGATTCACCCCTCCACTTT.